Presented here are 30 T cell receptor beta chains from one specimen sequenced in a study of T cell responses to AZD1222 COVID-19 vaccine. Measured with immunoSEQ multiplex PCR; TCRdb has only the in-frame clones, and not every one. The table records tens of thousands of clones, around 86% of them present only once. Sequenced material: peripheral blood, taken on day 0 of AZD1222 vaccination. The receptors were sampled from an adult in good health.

CDR3 DNA sequence: TGTGCCGGAGAAACCGGGACAGGGGGCGCGAACGGCTACACCTTC. This codes for CAGETGTGGANGYTF. This chain links TRBV30 with TRBJ1-2; 12 bases line up with TRBD1. Trimming at V came to 8 bases and at J to 8 bases, leaving 15 bases not matched to a gene. Germline V gives CDR1 GTSNPN, CDR2 SVGIG (reference sequence). The CDR3 extends over 15 amino acids.

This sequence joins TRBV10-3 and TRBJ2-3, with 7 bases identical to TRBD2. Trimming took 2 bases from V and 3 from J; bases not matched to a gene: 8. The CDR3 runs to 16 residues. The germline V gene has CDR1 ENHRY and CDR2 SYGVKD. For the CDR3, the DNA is TGTGCCATCAGTGAGATGGCGGGGCGGGGGACAGATACGCAGTATTTT. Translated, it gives CAISEMAGRGTDTQYF.

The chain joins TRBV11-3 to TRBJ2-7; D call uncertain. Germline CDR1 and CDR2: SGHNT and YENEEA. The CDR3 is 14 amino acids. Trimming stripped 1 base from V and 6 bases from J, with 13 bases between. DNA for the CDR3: TGTGCCAGCAGCTTAGGAAGACAAGTGGGCGAGCAGTACTTC. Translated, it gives CASSLGRQVGEQYF. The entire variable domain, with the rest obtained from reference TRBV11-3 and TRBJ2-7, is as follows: EAGVVQSPRYKIIEKKQPVAFWCNPISGHNTLYWYLQNLGQGPELLIRYENEEAVDDSQLPKDRFSAERLKGVDSTLKIQPAELGDSAVYLCASSLGRQVGEQYFGPGTRLTVT.

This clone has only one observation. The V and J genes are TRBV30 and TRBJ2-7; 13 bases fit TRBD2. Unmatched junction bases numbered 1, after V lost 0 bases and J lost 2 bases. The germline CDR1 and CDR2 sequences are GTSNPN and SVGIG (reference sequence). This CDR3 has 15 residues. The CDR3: CAWSVLAGGPYEQYF. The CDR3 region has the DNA TGTGCCTGGAGTGTACTAGCGGGAGGGCCCTACGAGCAGTACTTC.

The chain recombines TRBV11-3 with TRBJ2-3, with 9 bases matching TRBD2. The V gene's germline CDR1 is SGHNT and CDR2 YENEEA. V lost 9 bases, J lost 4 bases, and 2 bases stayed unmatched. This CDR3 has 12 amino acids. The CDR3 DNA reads TGTGCCAGTAGCGGGAGTGCAGATACGCAGTATTTT. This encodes CASSGSADTQYF.

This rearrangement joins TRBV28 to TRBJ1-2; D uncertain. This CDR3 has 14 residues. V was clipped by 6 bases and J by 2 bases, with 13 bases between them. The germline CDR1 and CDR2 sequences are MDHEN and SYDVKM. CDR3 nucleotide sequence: TGTGCCAGCAGCTCCTCCGACACAAACTATGGCTACACCTTC. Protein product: CASSSSDTNYGYTF.

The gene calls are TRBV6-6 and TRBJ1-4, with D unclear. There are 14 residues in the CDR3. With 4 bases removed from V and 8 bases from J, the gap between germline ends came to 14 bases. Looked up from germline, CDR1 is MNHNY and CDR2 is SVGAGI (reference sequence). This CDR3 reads CASSWTGISEKLFF. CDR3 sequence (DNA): TGTGCCAGCAGTTGGACGGGGATAAGCGAAAAACTGTTTTTT.

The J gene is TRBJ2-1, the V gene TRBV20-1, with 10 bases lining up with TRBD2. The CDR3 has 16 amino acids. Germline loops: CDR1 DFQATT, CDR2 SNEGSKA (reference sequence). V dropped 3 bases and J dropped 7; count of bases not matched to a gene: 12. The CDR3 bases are TGCAGTGCTAGTTACCCGGCTAGCGGGAGAGGAAATGAGCAGTTCTTC. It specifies CSASYPASGRGNEQFF.

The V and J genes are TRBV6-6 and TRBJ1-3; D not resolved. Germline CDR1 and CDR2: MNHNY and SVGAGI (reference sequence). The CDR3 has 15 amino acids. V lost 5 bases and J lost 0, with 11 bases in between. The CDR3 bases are TGTGCCAGCAGTCAAGACACCGTCTCTGGAAACACCATATATTTT. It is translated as CASSQDTVSGNTIYF.

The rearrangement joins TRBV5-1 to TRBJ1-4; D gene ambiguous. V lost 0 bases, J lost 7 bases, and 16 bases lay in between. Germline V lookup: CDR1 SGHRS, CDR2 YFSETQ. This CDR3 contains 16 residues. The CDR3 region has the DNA TGCGCCAGCAGCTTGGGAGTTGGGAATAAGGGTGAAAAACTGTTTTTT. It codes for CASSLGVGNKGEKLFF.

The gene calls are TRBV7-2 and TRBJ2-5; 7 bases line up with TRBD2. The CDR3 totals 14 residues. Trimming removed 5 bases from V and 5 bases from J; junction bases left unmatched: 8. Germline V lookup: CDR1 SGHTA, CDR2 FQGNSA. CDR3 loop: CASSPWTRYETQYF. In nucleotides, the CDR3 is TGTGCCAGCAGCCCCTGGACTAGGTACGAGACCCAGTACTTC.

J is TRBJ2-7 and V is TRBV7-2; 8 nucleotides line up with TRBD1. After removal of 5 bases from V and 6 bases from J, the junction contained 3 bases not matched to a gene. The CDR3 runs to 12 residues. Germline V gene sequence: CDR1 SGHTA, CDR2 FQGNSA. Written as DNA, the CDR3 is TGTGCCAGCAGCCAGACAGGGGTCGAGCAGTACTTC. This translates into CASSQTGVEQYF.

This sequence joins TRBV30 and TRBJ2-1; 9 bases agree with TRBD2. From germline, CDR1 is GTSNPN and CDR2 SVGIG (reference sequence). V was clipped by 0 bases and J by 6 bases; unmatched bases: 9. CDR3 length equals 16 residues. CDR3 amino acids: CAWSVQLGTSLNEQFF. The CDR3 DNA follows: TGTGCCTGGAGTGTCCAGCTAGGGACTAGCCTCAATGAGCAGTTCTTC.

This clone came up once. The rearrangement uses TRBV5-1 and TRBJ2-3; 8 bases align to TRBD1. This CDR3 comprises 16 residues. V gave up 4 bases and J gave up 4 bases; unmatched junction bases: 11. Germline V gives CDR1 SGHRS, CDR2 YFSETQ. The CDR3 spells CASSTGQGYLPDTQYF. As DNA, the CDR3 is TGCGCCAGCAGCACCGGACAGGGCTACCTCCCAGATACGCAGTATTTT.

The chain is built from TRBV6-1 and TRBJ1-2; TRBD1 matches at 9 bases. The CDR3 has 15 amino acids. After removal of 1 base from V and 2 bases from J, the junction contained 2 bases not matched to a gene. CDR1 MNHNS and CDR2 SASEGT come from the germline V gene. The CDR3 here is CASSEVTGGNYGYTF. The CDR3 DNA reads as TGTGCCAGCAGTGAAGTTACAGGGGGCAACTATGGCTACACCTTC.

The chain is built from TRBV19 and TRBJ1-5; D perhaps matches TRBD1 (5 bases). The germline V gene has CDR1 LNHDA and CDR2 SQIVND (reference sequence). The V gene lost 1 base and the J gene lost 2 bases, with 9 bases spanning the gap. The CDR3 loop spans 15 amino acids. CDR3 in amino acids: CASSIAGRGNQPQHF. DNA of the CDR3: TGTGCCAGTAGTATAGCGGGCAGGGGCAATCAGCCCCAGCATTTT.

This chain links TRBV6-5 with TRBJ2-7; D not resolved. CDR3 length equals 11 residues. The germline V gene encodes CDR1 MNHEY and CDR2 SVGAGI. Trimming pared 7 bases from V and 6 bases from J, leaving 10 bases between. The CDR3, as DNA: TGTGCCAGCATTGTGGGGATCGAGCAGTACTTC. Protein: CASIVGIEQYF.

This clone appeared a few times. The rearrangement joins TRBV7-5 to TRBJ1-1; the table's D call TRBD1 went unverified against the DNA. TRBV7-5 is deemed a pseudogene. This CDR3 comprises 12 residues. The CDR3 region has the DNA TGTGCCAGAAGCAAGGGACAGGTTGAAGCTTTCTTT. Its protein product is CARSKGQVEAFF.

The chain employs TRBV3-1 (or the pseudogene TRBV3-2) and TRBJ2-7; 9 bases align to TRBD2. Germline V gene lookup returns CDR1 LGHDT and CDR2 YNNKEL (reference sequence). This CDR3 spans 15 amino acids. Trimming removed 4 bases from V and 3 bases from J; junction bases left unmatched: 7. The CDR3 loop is CASSRISGGGYEQYF. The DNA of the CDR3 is TGTGCCAGCAGCCGAATTAGCGGGGGAGGCTACGAGCAGTACTTC.

DNA of the CDR3: TGCGCCAGCTCAGTCCAGGTTAGCACAGATACGCAGTATTTT. This gives the protein CASSVQVSTDTQYF. The V call is TRBV5-1, the J call TRBJ2-3, with no clear D. V was shortened by 7 bases and J by 0 bases, with 12 bases between the two germline ends. Germline CDR1 and CDR2: SGHRS and YFSETQ. The CDR3 spans 14 residues.

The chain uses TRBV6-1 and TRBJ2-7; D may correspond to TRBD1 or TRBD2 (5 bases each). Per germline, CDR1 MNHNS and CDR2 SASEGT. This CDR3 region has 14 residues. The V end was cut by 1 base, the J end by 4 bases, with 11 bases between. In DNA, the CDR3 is TGTGCCAGCAGTGAAGTGGGACCAACGTACGAGCAGTACTTC. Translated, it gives CASSEVGPTYEQYF.

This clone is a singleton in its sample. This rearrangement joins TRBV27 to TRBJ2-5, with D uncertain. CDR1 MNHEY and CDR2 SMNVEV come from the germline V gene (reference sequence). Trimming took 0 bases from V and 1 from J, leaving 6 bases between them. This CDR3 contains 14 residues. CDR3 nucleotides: TGTGCCAGCAGTTTATCCTGGGCCCAAGAGACCCAGTACTTC. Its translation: CASSLSWAQETQYF.

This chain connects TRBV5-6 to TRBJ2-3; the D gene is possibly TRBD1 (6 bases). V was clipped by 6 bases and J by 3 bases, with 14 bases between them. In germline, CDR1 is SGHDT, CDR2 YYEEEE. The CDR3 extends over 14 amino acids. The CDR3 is CASTTQGGTDTQYF. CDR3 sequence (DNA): TGTGCCAGCACCACACAGGGTGGAACAGATACGCAGTATTTT.

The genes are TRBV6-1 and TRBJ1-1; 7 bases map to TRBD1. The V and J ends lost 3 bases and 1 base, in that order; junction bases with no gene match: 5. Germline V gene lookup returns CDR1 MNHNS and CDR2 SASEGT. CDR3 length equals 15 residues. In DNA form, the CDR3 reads TGTGCCAGCAGTGATGAGGGACAGAGGAACACTGAAGCTTTCTTT. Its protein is CASSDEGQRNTEAFF.

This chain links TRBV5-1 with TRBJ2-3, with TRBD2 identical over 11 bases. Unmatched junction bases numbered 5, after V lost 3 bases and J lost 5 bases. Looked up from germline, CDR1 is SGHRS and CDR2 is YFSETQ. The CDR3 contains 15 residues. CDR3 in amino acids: CASSYSGGAQDTQYF. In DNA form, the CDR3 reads TGCGCCAGCAGCTATAGCGGGGGGGCCCAAGATACGCAGTATTTT.

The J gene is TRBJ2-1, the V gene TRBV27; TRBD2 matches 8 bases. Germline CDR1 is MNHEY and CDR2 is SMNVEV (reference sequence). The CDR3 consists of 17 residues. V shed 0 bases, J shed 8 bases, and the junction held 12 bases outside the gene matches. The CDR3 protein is CASSLSTTSGSTDEQFF. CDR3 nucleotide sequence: TGTGCCAGCAGTTTATCCACCACTAGCGGCTCCACCGATGAGCAGTTCTTC.

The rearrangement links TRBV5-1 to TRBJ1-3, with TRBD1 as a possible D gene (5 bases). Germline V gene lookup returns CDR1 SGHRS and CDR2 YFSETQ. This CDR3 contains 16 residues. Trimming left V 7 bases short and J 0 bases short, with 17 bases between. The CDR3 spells CASSSGQGDSGNTIYF. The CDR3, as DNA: TGCGCCAGCTCTTCCGGGCAGGGCGACTCTGGAAACACCATATATTTT.

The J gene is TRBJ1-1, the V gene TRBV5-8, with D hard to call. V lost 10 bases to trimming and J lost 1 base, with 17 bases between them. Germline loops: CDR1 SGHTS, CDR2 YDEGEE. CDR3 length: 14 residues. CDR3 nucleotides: TGTGCCCCCCCTAAGGGCGGAGAGAACACTGAAGCTTTCTTT. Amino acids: CAPPKGGENTEAFF.

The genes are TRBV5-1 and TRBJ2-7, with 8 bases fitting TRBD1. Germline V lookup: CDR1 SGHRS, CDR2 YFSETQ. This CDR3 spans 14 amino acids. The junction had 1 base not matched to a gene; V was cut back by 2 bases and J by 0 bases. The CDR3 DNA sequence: TGCGCCAGCAGCTTCGGACAGGGCTCCTACGAGCAGTACTTC. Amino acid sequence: CASSFGQGSYEQYF.

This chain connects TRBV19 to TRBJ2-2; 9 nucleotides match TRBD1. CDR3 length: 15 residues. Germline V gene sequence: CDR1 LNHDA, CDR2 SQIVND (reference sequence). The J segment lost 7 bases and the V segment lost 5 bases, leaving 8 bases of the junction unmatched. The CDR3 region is CASSAGTGTFGELFF. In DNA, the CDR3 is TGTGCCAGTAGTGCCGGGACAGGGACGTTCGGGGAGCTGTTTTTT.